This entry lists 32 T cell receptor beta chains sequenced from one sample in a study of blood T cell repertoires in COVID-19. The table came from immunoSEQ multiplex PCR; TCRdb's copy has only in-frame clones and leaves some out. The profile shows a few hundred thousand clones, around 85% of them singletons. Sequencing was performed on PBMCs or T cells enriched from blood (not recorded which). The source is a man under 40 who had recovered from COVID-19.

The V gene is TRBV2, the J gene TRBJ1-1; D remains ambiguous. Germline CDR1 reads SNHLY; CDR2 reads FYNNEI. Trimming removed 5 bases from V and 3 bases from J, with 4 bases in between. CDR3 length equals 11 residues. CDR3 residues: CASSTDTEAFF. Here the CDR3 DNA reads TGTGCCAGCAGTACGGACACTGAAGCTTTCTTT.

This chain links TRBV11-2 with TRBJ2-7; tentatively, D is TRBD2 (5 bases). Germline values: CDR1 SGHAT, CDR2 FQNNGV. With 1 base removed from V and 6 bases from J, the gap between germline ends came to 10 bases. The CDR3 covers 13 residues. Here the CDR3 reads CASSLVPGIEQYF. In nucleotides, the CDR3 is TGTGCCAGCAGCTTAGTCCCGGGGATCGAGCAGTACTTC. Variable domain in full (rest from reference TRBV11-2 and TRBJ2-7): EAGVAQSPRYKIIEKRQSVAFWCNPISGHATLYWYQQILGQGPKLLIQFQNNGVVDDSQLPKDRFSAERLKGVDSTLKIQPAKLEDSAVYLCASSLVPGIEQYFGPGTRLTVT.

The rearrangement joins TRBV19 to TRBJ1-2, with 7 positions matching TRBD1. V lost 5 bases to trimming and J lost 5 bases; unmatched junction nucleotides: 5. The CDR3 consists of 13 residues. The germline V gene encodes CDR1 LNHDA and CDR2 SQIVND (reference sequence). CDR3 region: CASSPTGEYGYTF. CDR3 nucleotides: TGTGCCAGTAGTCCAACAGGGGAATATGGCTACACCTTC.

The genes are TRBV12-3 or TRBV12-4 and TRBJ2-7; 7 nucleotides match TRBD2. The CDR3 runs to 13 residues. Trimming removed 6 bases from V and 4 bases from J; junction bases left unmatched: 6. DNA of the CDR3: TGTGCCAGCAGGGATTCGGGGGGTTACGAGCAGTACTTC. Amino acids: CASRDSGGYEQYF.

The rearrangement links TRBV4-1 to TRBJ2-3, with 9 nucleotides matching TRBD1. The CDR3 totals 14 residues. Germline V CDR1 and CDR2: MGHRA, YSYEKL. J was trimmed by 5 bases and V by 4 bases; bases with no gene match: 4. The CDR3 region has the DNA TGCGCCAGCAGCCCCCGGACAGGGGAAGATACGCAGTATTTT. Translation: CASSPRTGEDTQYF.

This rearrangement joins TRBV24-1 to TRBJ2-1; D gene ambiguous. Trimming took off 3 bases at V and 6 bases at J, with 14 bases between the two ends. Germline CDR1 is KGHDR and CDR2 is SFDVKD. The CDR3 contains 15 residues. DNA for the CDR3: TGTGCCACCAGTGATGTCGGTCCCAGAGGCAATGAGCAGTTCTTC. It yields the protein CATSDVGPRGNEQFF.

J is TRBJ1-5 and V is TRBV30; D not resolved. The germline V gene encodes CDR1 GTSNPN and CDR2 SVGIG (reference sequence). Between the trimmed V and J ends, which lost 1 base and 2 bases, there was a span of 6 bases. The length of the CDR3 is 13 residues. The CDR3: CAWSGAGNQPQHF. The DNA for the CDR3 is TGTGCCTGGAGTGGTGCGGGCAATCAGCCCCAGCATTTT.

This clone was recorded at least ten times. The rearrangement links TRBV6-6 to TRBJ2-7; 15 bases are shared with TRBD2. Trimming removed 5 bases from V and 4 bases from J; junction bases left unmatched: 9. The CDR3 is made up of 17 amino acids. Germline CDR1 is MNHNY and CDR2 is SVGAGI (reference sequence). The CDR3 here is CASSPRGLAGGLYEQYF. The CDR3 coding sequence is TGTGCCAGCAGTCCCCGGGGACTAGCGGGGGGCCTTTACGAGCAGTACTTC.

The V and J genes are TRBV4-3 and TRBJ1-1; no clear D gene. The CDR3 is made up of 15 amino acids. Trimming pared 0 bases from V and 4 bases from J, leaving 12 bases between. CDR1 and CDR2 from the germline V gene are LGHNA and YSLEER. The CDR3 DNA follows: TGCGCCAGCAGCCAAGATCTCTACTTCGGCACTGAAGCTTTCTTT. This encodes CASSQDLYFGTEAFF.

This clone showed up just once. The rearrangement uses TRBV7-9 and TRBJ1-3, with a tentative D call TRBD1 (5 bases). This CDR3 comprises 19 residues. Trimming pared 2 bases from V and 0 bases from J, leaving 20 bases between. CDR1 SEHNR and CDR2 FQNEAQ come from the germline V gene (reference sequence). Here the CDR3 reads CASSLSVTGRNYSGNTIYF. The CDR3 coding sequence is TGTGCCAGCAGCTTAAGTGTCACAGGCCGTAATTACTCTGGAAACACCATATATTTT.

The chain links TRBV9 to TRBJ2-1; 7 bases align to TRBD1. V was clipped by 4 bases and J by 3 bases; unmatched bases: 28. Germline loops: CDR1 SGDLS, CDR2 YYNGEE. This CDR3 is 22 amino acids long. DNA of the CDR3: TGTGCCAGCAGCATCCAACCGCAGACAGGGACCACCTCTGGGACCCTCTACAATGAGCAGTTCTTC. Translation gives CASSIQPQTGTTSGTLYNEQFF.

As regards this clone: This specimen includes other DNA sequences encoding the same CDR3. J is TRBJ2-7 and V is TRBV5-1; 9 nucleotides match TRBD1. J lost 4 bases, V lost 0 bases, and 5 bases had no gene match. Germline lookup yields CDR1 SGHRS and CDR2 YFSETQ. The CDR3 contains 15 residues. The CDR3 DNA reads TGCGCCAGCAGCTTGGGTACAGGGGGCGGGTACGAGCAGTACTTC. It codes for CASSLGTGGGYEQYF.

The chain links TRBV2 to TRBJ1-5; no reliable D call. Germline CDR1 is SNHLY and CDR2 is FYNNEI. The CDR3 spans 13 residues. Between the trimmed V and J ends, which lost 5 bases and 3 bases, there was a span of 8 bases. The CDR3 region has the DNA TGTGCCAGCAGTTGGAGTAACAATCAGCCCCAGCATTTT. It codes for CASSWSNNQPQHF.

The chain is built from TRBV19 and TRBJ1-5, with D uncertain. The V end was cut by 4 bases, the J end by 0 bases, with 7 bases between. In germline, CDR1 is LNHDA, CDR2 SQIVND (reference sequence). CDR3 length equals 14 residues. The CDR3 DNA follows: TGTGCCAGTAGTACGGCGGGTAGCAATCAGCCCCAGCATTTT. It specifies CASSTAGSNQPQHF.

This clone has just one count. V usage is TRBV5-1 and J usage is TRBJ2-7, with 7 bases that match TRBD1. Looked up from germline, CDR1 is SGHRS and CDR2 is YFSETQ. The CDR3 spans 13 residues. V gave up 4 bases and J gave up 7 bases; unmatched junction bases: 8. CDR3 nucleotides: TGCGCCAGCAGCGGATGGGACAGCCGAGAGCAGTACTTC. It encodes CASSGWDSREQYF. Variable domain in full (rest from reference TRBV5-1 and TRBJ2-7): KAGVTQTPRYLIKTRGQQVTLSCSPISGHRSVSWYQQTPGQGLQFLFEYFSETQRNKGNFPGRFSGRQFSNSRSEMNVSTLELGDSALYLCASSGWDSREQYFGPGTRLTVT.

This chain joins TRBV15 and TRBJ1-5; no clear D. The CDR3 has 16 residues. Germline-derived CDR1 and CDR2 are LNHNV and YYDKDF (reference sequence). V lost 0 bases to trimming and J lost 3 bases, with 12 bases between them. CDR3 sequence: CATSRDIYYPNQPQHF. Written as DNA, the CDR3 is TGTGCCACCAGCAGAGACATCTATTACCCCAATCAGCCCCAGCATTTT.

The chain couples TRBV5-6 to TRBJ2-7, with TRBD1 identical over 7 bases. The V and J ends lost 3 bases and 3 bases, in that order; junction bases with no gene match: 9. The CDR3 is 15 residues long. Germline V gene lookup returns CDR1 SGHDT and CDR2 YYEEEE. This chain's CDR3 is CASSSDRAGGYEQYF. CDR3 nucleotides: TGTGCCAGCAGCTCCGACAGGGCTGGGGGCTACGAGCAGTACTTC.

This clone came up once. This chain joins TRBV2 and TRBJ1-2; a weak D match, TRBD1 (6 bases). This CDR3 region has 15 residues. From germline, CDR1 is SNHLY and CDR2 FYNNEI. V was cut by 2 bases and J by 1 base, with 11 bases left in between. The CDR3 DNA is TGTGCCAGCAGTGAACAGGGACAAGTTAACTATGGCTACACCTTC. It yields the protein CASSEQGQVNYGYTF.

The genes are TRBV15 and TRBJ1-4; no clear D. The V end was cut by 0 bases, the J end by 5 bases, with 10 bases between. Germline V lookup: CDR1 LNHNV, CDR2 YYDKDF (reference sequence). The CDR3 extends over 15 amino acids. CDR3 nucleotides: TGTGCCACCAGCAGAGATAAACAGCTGAATGAAAAACTGTTTTTT. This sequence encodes CATSRDKQLNEKLFF.

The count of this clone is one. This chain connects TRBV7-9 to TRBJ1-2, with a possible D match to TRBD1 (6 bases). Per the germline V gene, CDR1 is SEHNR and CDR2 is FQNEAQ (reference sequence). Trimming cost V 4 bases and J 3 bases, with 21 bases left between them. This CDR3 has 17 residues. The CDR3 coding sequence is TGTGCCAGCAGCTCCCCCGACAGGCCCCTTATTCACTATGGCTACACCTTC. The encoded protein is CASSSPDRPLIHYGYTF.

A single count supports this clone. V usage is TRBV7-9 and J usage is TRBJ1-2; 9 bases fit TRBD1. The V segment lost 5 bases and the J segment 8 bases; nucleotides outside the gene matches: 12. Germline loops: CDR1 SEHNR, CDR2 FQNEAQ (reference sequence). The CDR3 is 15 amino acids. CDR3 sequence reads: CASSRGQGTGVGYTF. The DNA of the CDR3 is TGTGCCAGCAGCCGCGGACAGGGGACGGGGGTAGGCTACACCTTC.

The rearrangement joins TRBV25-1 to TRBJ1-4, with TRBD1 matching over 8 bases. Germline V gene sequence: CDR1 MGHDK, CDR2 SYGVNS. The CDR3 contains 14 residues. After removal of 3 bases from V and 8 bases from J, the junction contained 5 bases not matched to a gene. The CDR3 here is CASSDPTGDEKLFF. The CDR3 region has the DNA TGTGCCAGCAGTGACCCGACAGGGGACGAAAAACTGTTTTTT.

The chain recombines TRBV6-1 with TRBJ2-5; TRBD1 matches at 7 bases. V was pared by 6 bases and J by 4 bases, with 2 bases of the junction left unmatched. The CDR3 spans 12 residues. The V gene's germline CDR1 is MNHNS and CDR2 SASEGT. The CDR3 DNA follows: TGTGCCAGCAGCGGGACAGTAGAGACCCAGTACTTC. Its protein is CASSGTVETQYF.

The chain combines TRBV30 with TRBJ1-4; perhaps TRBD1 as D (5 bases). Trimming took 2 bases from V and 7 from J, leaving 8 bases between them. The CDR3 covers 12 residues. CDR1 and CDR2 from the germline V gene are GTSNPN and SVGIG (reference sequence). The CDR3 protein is CAWSPGLEKLFF. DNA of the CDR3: TGTGCCTGGAGTCCGGGACTTGAAAAACTGTTTTTT.

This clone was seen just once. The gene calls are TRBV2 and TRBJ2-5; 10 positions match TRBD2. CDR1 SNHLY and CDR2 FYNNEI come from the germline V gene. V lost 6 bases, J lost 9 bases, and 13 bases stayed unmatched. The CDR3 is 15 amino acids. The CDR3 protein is CASRISGGTTRAQYF. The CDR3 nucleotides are TGTGCCAGCAGAATTAGCGGGGGGACCACTCGGGCCCAGTACTTC.

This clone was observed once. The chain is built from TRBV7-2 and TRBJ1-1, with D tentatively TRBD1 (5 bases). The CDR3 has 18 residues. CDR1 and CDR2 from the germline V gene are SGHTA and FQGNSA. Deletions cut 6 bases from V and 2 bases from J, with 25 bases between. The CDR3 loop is CASSIPFKGRRFNTEAFF. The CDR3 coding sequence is TGTGCCAGCAGTATTCCCTTTAAGGGGCGACGATTTAACACTGAAGCTTTCTTT.

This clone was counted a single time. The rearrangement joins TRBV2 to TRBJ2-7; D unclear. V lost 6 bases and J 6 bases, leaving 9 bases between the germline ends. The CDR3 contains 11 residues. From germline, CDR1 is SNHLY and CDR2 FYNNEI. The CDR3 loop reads CASSPSGEQYF. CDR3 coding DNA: TGTGCCAGCAGCCCCAGTGGCGAGCAGTACTTC.

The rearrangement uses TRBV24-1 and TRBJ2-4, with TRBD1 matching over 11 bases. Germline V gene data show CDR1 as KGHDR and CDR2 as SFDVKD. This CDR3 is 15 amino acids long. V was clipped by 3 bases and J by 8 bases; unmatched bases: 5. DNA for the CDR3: TGTGCCACCAGTGATCCCGGACAGGGGGCGGACATTCAGTACTTC. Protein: CATSDPGQGADIQYF.

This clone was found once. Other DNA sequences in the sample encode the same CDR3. The CDR3 protein is CASSRSSYEQYF. DNA for the CDR3: TGTGCCAGCAGCCGGTCCTCCTACGAGCAGTACTTC. V gene TRBV2 combines with J gene TRBJ2-7; the D is unclear. CDR1 SNHLY and CDR2 FYNNEI come from the germline V gene. With 6 bases removed from V and 0 bases from J, the gap between germline ends came to 6 bases. The CDR3 contains 12 residues.

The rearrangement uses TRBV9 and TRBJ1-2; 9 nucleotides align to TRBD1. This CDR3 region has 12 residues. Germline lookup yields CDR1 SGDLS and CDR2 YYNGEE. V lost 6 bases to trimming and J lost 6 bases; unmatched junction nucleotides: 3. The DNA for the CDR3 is TGTGCCAGCACCCGGGACAGGGATGGCTACACCTTC. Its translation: CASTRDRDGYTF. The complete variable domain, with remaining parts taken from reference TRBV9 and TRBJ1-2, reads DSGVTQTPKHLITATGQRVTLRCSPRSGDLSVYWYQQSLDQGLQFLIQYYNGEERAKGNILERFSAQQFPDLHSELNLSSLELGDSALYFCASTRDRDGYTFGSGTRLTVV.

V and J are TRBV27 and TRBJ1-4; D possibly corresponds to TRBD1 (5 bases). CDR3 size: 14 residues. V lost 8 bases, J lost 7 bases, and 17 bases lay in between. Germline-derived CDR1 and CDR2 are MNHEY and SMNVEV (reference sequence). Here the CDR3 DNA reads TGTGCCAGCCGGGGGACGGGGTTCGGTGAAAAACTGTTTTTT. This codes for CASRGTGFGEKLFF.

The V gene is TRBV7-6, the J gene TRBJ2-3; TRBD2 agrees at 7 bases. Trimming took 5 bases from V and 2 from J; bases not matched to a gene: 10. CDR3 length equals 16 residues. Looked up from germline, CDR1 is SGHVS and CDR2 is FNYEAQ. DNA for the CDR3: TGTGCCAGCAGCCCTAACCCACTAGCGAACACAGATACGCAGTATTTT. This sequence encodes CASSPNPLANTDTQYF.